The 8 T cell receptor beta chains given below trace back to one sample, sequenced in a study of radiation and T cells in renal cell carcinoma. Time point specified: blood 2 weeks post-SBRT. Treatment noted: 15 Gy SBRT to primary tumor, nephrectomy 4 weeks later. The assay was immunoSEQ multiplex PCR, and TCRdb's table has in-frame clones only and misses some. The sample lists more than 150,000 clones, approximately 86% seen once, with under 15% in the top ten. The sequences come from blood, collected from a patient whose treatment included radiotherapy and nephrectomy. The source is a woman between 50 and 59 years old with renal cell carcinoma.

The J gene is TRBJ1-2, the V gene TRBV6-6, with D possibly being TRBD1 (6 bases). The germline V and J ends were trimmed by 8 bases and 4 bases, with 11 bases remaining between them. The CDR3 spans 12 residues. Germline V lookup: CDR1 MNHNY, CDR2 SVGAGI (reference sequence). CDR3 sequence: CASSWTVYGYTF. The DNA for the CDR3 is TGTGCCAGCTCATGGACAGTCTATGGCTACACCTTC.

This chain connects TRBV13 to TRBJ2-2, with a possible D match to TRBD2 (7 bases). V gave up 5 bases and J gave up 6 bases, with 19 bases separating them. The CDR3 consists of 16 residues. Germline CDR1 reads PRHDT; CDR2 reads FYEKMQ (reference sequence). CDR3 nucleotides: TGTGCCAGCAGCCGAACTTGGGGGGGCCAAGCCGGGGAGCTGTTTTTT. Amino acid sequence: CASSRTWGGQAGELFF.

V and J are TRBV5-1 and TRBJ1-4; the match to TRBD1 covers 9 bases. Germline lookup yields CDR1 SGHRS and CDR2 YFSETQ. V shed 3 bases, J shed 6 bases, and the junction held 9 bases outside the gene matches. The CDR3 loop spans 16 amino acids. The CDR3 DNA sequence: TGCGCCAGCAGCTGGGACAGGGCAGCGGGGGATGAAAAACTGTTTTTT. Amino acids: CASSWDRAAGDEKLFF.

The rearrangement joins TRBV2 to TRBJ1-1; D may be TRBD1 (6 bases). V was shortened by 5 bases and J by 6 bases, with 13 bases between the two germline ends. Germline V CDR1 and CDR2: SNHLY, FYNNEI. The CDR3 covers 13 residues. The DNA for the CDR3 is TGTGCCAGCAGTATGAGGGGGTGGGCTGAAGCTTTCTTT. It translates to CASSMRGWAEAFF.

The chain recombines TRBV5-4 with TRBJ2-5; D call uncertain. Trimming took 2 bases from V and 2 from J, leaving 10 bases between them. The CDR3 contains 14 residues. CDR1 is SGHNT, CDR2 YYREEE, per germline (reference sequence). The CDR3 is CASSFLINQETQYF. Written as DNA, the CDR3 is TGTGCCAGCAGCTTCCTCATAAATCAAGAGACCCAGTACTTC.

The V gene is TRBV11-1, the J gene TRBJ2-5; D remains ambiguous. V shed 2 bases and J shed 2 bases, with 6 bases lying between them. The CDR3 length is 13 residues. The germline V gene encodes CDR1 SGHAT and CDR2 FQDESV (reference sequence). The DNA for the CDR3 is TGTGCCAGCAGCTTAATGATACAAGAGACCCAGTACTTC. It yields the protein CASSLMIQETQYF.

For the CDR3, the DNA is TGTGCCAGTAGTATAGAAGGCCCTAGCGGGGGGGCGATTAGGGAGACCCAGTACTTC. Its protein product is CASSIEGPSGGAIRETQYF. The chain employs TRBV19 and TRBJ2-5, with 12 bases identical to TRBD2. This CDR3 is 19 amino acids long. Germline V CDR1 and CDR2: LNHDA, SQIVND (reference sequence). J lost 5 bases, V lost 0 bases, and 13 bases had no gene match.

The chain couples TRBV5-1 to TRBJ1-3; the D gene is possibly TRBD1 (5 bases). V lost 0 bases and J 0 bases, leaving 7 bases between the germline ends. Per the germline V gene, CDR1 is SGHRS and CDR2 is YFSETQ. CDR3 length: 15 amino acids. The CDR3 DNA sequence: TGCGCCAGCAGCTTGGCAGGGTCCTCTGGAAACACCATATATTTT. This sequence encodes CASSLAGSSGNTIYF.